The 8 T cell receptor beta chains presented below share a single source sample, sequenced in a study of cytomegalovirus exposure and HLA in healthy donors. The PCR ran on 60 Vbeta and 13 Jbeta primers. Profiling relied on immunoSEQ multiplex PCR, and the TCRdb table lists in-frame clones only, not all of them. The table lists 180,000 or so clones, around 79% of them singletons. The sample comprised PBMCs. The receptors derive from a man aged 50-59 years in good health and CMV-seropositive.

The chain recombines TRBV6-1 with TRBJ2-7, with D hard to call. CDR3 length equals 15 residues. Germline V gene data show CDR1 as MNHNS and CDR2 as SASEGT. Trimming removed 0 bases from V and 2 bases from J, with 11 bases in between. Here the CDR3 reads CASSEAPGETYEQYV. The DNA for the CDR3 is TGTGCCAGCAGTGAAGCCCCAGGCGAGACCTACGAGCAGTACGTC.

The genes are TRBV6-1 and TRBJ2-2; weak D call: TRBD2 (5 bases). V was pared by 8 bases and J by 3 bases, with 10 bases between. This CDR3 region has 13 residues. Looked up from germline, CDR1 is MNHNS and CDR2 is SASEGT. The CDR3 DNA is TGTGCCAGCTGTCGGGGTTACACCGGGGAGCTGTTTTTT. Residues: CASCRGYTGELFF.

CDR3 amino acids: CASSFLAASGELFF. CDR3 sequence (DNA): TGCGCCAGCAGCTTCCTAGCTGCATCCGGGGAGCTGTTTTTT. The chain carries TRBV5-1 and TRBJ2-2; tentatively, D is TRBD2 (5 bases). V dropped 2 bases and J dropped 6 bases, with 11 bases sitting between them. The CDR3 sequence is 14 residues long. The V gene's germline CDR1 is SGHRS and CDR2 YFSETQ.

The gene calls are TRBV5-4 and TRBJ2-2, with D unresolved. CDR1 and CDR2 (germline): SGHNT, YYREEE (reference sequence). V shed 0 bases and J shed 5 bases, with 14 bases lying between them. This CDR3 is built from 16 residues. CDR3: CASSLALGRSTGELFF. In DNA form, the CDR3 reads TGTGCCAGCAGCTTGGCCTTGGGCAGGTCAACCGGGGAGCTGTTTTTT.

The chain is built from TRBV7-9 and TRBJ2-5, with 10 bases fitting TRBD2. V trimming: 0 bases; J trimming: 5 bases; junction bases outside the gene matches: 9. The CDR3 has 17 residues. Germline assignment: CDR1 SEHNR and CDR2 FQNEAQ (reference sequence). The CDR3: CASSLAWVAGGVETQYF. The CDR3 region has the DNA TGTGCCAGCAGCTTAGCGTGGGTAGCGGGGGGTGTTGAGACCCAGTACTTC.

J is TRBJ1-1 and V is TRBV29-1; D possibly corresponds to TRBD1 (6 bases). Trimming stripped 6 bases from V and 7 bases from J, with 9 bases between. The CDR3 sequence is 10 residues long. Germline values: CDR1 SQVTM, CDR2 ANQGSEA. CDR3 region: CSVTTGEAFF. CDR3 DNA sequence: TGCAGCGTAACGACAGGTGAAGCTTTCTTT.

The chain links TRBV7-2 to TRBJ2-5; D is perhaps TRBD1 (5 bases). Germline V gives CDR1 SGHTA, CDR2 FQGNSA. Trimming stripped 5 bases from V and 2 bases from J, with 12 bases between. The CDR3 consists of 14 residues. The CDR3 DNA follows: TGTGCCAGCAGCCTTCACCAGGGTCAAGAGACCCAGTACTTC. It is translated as CASSLHQGQETQYF. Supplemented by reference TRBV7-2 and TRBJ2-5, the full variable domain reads GAGVSQSPSNKVTEKGKDVELRCDPISGHTALYWYRQSLGQGLEFLIYFQGNSAPDKSGLPSDRFSAERTGGSVSTLTIQRTQQEDSAVYLCASSLHQGQETQYFGPGTRLLVL.

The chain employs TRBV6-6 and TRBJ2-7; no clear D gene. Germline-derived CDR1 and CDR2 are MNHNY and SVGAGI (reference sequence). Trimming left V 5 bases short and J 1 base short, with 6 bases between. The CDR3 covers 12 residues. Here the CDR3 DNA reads TGTGCCAGCAGTACTTATTCCTACGAGCAGTACTTC. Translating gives CASSTYSYEQYF.